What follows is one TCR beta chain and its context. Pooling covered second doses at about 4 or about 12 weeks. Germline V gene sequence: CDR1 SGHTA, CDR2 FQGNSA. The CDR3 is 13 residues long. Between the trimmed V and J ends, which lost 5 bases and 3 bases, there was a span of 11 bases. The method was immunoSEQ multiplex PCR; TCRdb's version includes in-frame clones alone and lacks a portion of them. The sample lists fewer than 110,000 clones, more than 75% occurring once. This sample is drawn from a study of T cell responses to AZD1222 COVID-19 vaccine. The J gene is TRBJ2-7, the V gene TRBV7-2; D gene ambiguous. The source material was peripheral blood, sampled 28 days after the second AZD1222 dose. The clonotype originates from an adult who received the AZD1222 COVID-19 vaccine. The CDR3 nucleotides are TGTGCCAGCAGCGCGACCCTTGGCTACGAGCAGTACTTC. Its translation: CASSATLGYEQYF.